This T cell receptor (beta chain) came from a study of T cells expressing NK-cell markers. Generation of TCR beta cDNA was performed by 5'RACE template switching incorporating UMIs. One entry per CDR3 protein, without DNA, is what TCRdb gives after re-calling the 5' RACE reads. The table lists 150,000 to 170,000 distinct CDR3 sequences. Germline values: CDR1 SGHTA, CDR2 FQGNSA. The CDR3 extends over 19 amino acids. Sequencing was done on a sample of blood T cells: a sorted CD56 or NKG2C T cell subset, CD4+ or CD8+ T cells, or bulk PBMC T cells (not recorded which). The origin of this receptor is a woman between 50 and 59 years old in good health. This chain connects TRBV7-2 to TRBJ2-1; the TCRdb call, TRBD2, lacks DNA for checking. CDR3: CASSLVTSGTPSSYNEQFF. The variable domain in full, completed from reference TRBV7-2 and TRBJ2-1, reads GAGVSQSPSNKVTEKGKDVELRCDPISGHTALYWYRQSLGQGLEFLIYFQGNSAPDKSGLPSDRFSAERTGGSVSTLTIQRTQQEDSAVYLCASSLVTSGTPSSYNEQFFGPGTRLTVL.